Presented here are 6 T cell receptor beta chains from one specimen sequenced in a study. From the RT-PCR reads, TCRdb called clonotypes with MiXCR, one entry per CDR3 protein. This table holds approximately 720,000 distinct CDR3 sequences, around 14% found once. Material: memory CD4+ T cells from blood. Receptors originate from a female donor in good health, serving as a healthy control.

This clonotype was detected only a few times. CDR3 sequence (DNA): TGTGCCAGCACCCTAACGCAGGAACCCACCGGGGAGCTGTTTTTT. Translation gives CASTLTQEPTGELFF. This chain links TRBV3-1 with TRBJ2-2, with unresolved D. The germline V gene encodes CDR1 LGHDT and CDR2 YNNKEL (reference sequence). V lost 7 bases to trimming and J lost 4 bases, with 16 bases between them. CDR3 length: 15 residues. The complete variable domain, with remaining parts taken from reference TRBV3-1 and TRBJ2-2, reads DTAVSQTPKYLVTQMGNDKSIKCEQNLGHDTMYWYKQDSKKFLKIMFSYNNKELIINETVPNRFSPKSPDKAHLNLHINSLELGDSAVYFCASTLTQEPTGELFFGEGSRLTVL.

In its sample, this clonotype was seen many times. The CDR3 DNA sequence: TGTGCCAGCAGCCCTCCCACAGGGGCCCATACGCAGTATTTT. Translating gives CASSPPTGAHTQYF. V usage is TRBV7-6 and J usage is TRBJ2-3, with 7 bases that match TRBD1. Germline assignment: CDR1 SGHVS and CDR2 FNYEAQ. This CDR3 contains 14 residues. J was trimmed by 7 bases and V by 5 bases; bases with no gene match: 9.

There are a few counts of this clonotype. One end of the junction fails to match germline, which may point to a read error. The rearrangement joins TRBV20-1 to TRBJ1-6; D gene ambiguous. This CDR3 is built from 16 residues. Germline CDR1 is DFQATT and CDR2 is SNEGSKA (reference sequence). DNA for the CDR3: TGCAGTGCTTCCGATAGACCGAGCTCCTATAATTCTCCCCTCCACTTT. This translates into CSASDRPSSYNSPLHF.

This clonotype was seen many times. V and J are TRBV15 and TRBJ2-1; no clear D. The CDR3 totals 13 residues. The V and J ends lost 8 bases and 2 bases respectively, with 10 bases between them. Germline V lookup: CDR1 LNHNV, CDR2 YYDKDF (reference sequence). CDR3 nucleotide sequence: TGTGCCACCTCCCTACGGACCTACAATGAGCAGTTCTTC. Residues: CATSLRTYNEQFF.

Ten or more counts support this clonotype. J is TRBJ2-3 and V is TRBV5-1, with TRBD2 identical over 8 bases. The CDR3 covers 16 residues. Germline values: CDR1 SGHRS, CDR2 YFSETQ. Germline trimming cut 3 bases from V and 3 bases from J; bases unmatched to any gene: 9. CDR3 coding DNA: TGCGCCAGCAGCTCGGGAGCGGGAGTCAGTACAGATACGCAGTATTTT. This codes for CASSSGAGVSTDTQYF.

This clonotype occurred many times. The genes are TRBV24-1 and TRBJ2-1, with D possibly TRBD2 on 5 matching bases. The V and J ends lost 3 bases and 7 bases respectively, with 18 bases between them. There are 16 residues in the CDR3. CDR1 KGHDR and CDR2 SFDVKD come from the germline V gene. CDR3 sequence: CATSDPTREVSNEQFF. The DNA for the CDR3 is TGTGCCACCAGTGATCCAACTAGAGAGGTTTCAAATGAGCAGTTCTTC.